This is a list of T cell receptor beta chains from one sample in a study of blood T cell repertoires in COVID-19. The data were produced by immunoSEQ multiplex PCR, yet TCRdb's version contains in-frame clones alone and is incomplete. The table records approximately 210,000 clones, under 90% of them present only once. Sequencing was done on a sample of peripheral blood. The receptor set was obtained from a man aged 25 to 40 with active or convalescent COVID-19. Both conserved end residues are trimmed from each CDR3. D genes are given only for firm matches. A row's size may be missing; if present it is once, few, many or a size class.

D gene | V gene | clone size | CDR3 protein
TRBD1 | TRBV11-2 | . | ASSHTGQGLSGNTIY
. | TRBV5-1 | . | ASSPYLLAGSGANVLT
. | TRBV14 | . | ASSQNSYGTQY
TRBD1 | TRBV11-2 | . | ASSPTGGAGRRIETQY
. | TRBV24-1 | few | ATSVAGPNEQF
TRBD1 | TRBV15 | . | ATSRDRGTGAYEQY
TRBD1 | TRBV5-1 | . | ASSLGQGKEKLF
TRBD2 | TRBV6-5 | . | ASSPRTSASYEQY
. | TRBV2 | . | ASSDSLSETQY
. | TRBV19 | once | ASSVGMQETQY
TRBD1 | TRBV19 | once | ASSSSGTGIEQY
. | TRBV7-9 | . | ASSLAGSAEAF
. | TRBV19 | . | ASSIGGNGNTIY
. | TRBV2 | . | ASSERGQSYGYT
TRBD1 | TRBV9 | . | ASSATGGSSQPQH
. | TRBV19 | . | ASSSRYEQY
TRBD1 | TRBV28 | . | ASSLQTQGGYGYT
TRBD2 | TRBV5-1 | . | ASIWRGGLAEQF
. | TRBV24-1 | . | ATSDRRDNSGNTIY
. | TRBV19 | . | ASTPGGGLEQY
TRBD1 | TRBV3-1/TRBV3-2 | . | ASSHFTGGSPETQY
TRBD1 | TRBV19 | . | ASSLGQGYGLKSYEQY
TRBD1 | TRBV19 | . | ASSIDYPGTATEAF
TRBD1 | TRBV27 | . | ASTSGQGLDSEAF
TRBD1 | TRBV19 | once | ASSVRTGIQPQH
. | TRBV5-1 | . | ASSDRPNEKLF
. | TRBV6-6 | . | ASMNPGSAQPQH
. | TRBV6-5 | . | ASVNWQAMNTEAF
. | TRBV10-3 | few | AIGALDGYT
. | TRBV4-3 | . | ASSQDVQEGYEQY
TRBD2 | TRBV2 | . | ASSGTRLYNEQF
. | TRBV6-6 | . | ASRGRGNTIY
. | TRBV28 | . | ASSRSGTHPYNEQF
TRBD2 | TRBV30 | . | AWSPGSGGWEY
TRBD2 | TRBV5-4 | . | ATRSGSDGDTQY
TRBD1 | TRBV6-2/TRBV6-3 | . | ASSHAGGYSNQPQH
. | TRBV7-2 | few | ASSSYGQSSNQPQH
TRBD2 | TRBV10-3 | . | AISESGGRGQETQY
TRBD1 | TRBV19 | . | ASKTGANQPQH
TRBD1 | TRBV6-5 | . | ASSYEGQAYQPQH
TRBD1 | TRBV10-1 | . | ASQGRPGQGGLMKNQNEKLF
. | TRBV2 | . | ASSPRGAADNSPLH
TRBD1 | TRBV7-9 | . | ASSPGGSWDEQF
. | TRBV2 | . | ASSRDNTGELF
TRBD1 | TRBV2 | many | ASSAEGGLKGETQY
. | TRBV9 | . | ASSVVTGTYNEQF
TRBD2 | TRBV7-2 | . | ASSLTSPILYNEQF
. | TRBV7-7 | . | ASSLPAADYNSPLH
. | TRBV7-9 | . | ASSRRGNTEAF
. | TRBV19 | . | ASSRLVHQPQH